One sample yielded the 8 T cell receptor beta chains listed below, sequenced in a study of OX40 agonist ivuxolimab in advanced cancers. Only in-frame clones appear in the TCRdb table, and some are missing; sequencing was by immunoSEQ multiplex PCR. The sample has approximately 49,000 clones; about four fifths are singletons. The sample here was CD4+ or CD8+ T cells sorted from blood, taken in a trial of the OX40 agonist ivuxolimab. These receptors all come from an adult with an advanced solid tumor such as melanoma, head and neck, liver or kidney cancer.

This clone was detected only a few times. The DNA for the CDR3 is TGTGCCAGCAGCGCAACAGGGACCGGGGAGCTGTTTTTT. It yields the protein CASSATGTGELFF. The chain links TRBV7-9 to TRBJ2-2; the D gene is possibly TRBD1 (6 bases). This CDR3 spans 13 amino acids. Trimming pared 5 bases from V and 5 bases from J, leaving 9 bases between. Germline assignment: CDR1 SEHNR and CDR2 FQNEAQ (reference sequence).

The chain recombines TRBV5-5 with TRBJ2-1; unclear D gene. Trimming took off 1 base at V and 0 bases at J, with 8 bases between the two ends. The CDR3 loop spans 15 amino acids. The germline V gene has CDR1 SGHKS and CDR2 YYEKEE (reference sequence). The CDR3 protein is CASSLSVLSYNEQFF. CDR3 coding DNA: TGTGCCAGCAGCTTGTCGGTCCTCTCCTACAATGAGCAGTTCTTC.

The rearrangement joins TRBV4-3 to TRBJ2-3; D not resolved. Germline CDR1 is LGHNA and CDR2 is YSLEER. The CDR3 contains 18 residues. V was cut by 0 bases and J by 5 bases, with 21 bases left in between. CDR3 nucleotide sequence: TGCGCCAGCAGCCAAGAACTCGACAACCAGTTGAGGAGAGATACGCAGTATTTT. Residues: CASSQELDNQLRRDTQYF.

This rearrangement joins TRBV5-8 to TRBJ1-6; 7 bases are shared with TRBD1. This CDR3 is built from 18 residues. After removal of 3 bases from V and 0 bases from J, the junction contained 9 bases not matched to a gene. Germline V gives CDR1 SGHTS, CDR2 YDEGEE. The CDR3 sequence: CASSSFEGQSSYNSPLHF. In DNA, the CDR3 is TGTGCCAGCAGCTCATTTGAGGGACAGAGCTCCTATAATTCACCCCTCCACTTT.

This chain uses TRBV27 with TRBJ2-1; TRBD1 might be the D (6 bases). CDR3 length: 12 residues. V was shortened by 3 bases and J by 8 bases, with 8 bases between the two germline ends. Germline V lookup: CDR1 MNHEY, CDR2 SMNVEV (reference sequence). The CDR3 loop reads CASSFQGYEQFF. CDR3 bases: TGTGCCAGCAGTTTTCAGGGGTATGAGCAGTTCTTC.

The CDR3: CASSLGQIEGTQYF. CDR3 sequence (DNA): TGTGCCAGCAGCTTAGGTCAAATCGAGGGTACGCAGTATTTT. The chain uses TRBV7-2 and TRBJ2-3; weak D call: TRBD2 (5 bases). Trimming removed 1 base from V and 8 bases from J, with 13 bases in between. Germline assignment: CDR1 SGHTA and CDR2 FQGNSA. CDR3 length: 14 residues.

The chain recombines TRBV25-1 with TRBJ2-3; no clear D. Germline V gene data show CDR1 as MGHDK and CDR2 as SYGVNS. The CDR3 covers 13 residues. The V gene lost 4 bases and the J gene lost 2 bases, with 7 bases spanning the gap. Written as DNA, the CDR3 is TGTGCCAGCAGTGCCCCCCTCACAGATACGCAGTATTTT. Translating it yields CASSAPLTDTQYF.

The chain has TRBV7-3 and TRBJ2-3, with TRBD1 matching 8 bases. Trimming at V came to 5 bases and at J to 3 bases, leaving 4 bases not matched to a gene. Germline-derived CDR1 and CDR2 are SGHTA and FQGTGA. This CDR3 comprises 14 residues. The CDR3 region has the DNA TGTGCCAGCAGCCTACGGACAGGGACAGATACGCAGTATTTT. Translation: CASSLRTGTDTQYF.